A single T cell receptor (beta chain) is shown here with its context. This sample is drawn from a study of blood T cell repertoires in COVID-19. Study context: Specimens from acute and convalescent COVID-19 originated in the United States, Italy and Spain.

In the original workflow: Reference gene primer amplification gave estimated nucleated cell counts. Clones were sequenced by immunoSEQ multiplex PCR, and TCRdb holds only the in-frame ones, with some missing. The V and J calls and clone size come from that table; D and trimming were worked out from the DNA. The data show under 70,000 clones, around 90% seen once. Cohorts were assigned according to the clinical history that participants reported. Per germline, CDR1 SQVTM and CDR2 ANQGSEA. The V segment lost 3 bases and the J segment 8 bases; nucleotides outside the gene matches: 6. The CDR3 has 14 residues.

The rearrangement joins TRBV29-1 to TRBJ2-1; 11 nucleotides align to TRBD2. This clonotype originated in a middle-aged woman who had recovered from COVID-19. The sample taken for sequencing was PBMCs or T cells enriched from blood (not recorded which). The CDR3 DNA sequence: TGCAGCGTTGATAAGACTAGCGGGGCTTATGAGCAGTTCTTC. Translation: CSVDKTSGAYEQFF.